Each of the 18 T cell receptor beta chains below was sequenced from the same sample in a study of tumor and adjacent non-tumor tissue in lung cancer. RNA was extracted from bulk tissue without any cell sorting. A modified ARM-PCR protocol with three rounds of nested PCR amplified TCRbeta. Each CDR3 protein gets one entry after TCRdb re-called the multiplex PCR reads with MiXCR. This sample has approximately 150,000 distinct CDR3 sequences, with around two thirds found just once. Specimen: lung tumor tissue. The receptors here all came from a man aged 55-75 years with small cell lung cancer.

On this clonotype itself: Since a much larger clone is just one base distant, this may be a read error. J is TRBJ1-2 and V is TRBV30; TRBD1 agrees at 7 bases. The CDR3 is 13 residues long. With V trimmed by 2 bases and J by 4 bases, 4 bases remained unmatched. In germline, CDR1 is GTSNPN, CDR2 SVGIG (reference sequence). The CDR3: CAWSRTGVYGYTF. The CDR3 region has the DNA TGTGCCTGGAGTCGAACAGGGGTCTATGGCTACACCTTC.

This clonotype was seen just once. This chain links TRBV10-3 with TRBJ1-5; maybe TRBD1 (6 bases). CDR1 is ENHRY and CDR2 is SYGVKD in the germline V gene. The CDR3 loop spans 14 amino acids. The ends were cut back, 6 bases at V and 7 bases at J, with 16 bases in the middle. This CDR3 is CAIRNEGGNQPQHF. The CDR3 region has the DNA TGTGCCATCAGAAATGAGGGGGGGAACCAGCCCCAGCATTTT.

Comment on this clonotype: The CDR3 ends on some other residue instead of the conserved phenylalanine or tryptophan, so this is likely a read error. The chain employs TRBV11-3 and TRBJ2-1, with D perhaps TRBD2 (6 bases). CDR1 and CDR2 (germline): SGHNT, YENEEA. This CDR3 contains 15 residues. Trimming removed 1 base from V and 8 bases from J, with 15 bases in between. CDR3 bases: TGTGCCAGCAGCTTAGGGACAATCGCTAGCGATGAGCAGTTCCAC. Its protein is CASSLGTIASDEQFH.

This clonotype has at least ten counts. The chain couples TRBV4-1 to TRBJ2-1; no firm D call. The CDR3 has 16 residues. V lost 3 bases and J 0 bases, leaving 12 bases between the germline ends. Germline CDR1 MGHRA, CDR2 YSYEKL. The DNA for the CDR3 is TGCGCCAGCAGCCAGGGGTTTGGTGGCTCCTACAATGAGCAGTTCTTC. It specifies CASSQGFGGSYNEQFF.

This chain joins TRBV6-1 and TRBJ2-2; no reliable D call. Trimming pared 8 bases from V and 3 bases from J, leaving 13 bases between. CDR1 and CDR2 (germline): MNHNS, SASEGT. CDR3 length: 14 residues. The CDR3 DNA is TGTGCCAGCGGCCCTCGCTCCGACACCGGGGAGCTGTTTTTT. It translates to CASGPRSDTGELFF.

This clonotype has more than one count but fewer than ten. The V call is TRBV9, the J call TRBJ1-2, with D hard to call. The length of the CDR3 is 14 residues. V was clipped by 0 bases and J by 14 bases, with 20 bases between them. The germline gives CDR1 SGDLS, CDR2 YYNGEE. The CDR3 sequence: CASSVESQSSSLTF. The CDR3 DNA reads TGTGCCAGCAGCGTAGAGTCCCAATCTTCCTCCCTAACCTTC.

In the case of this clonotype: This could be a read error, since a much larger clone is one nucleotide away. The CDR3: CSARAPGGSTDTQYF. As DNA, the CDR3 is TGCAGTGCCAGGGCGCCGGGAGGGTCCACAGATACGCAGTATTTT. The chain links TRBV20-1 to TRBJ2-3; 8 bases are shared with TRBD2. CDR3 length equals 15 residues. J gave up 2 bases and V 6 bases, and 10 bases lay outside the gene matches. Germline CDR1 DFQATT, CDR2 SNEGSKA (reference sequence).

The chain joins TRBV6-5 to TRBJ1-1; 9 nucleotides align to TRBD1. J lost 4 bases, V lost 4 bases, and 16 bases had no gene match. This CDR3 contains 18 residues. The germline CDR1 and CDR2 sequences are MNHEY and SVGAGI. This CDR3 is CASSLISPSGQGSTEAFF. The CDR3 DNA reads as TGTGCCAGCAGTTTAATATCCCCTTCGGGACAGGGCAGCACTGAAGCTTTCTTT.

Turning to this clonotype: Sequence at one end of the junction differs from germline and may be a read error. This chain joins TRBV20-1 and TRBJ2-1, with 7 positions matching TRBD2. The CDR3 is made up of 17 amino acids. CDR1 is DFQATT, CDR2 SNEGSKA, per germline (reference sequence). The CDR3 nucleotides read TGCAGTGCTAGTGGATCTTTAGCGGGCCTCTCCTACAATGAGGAGTTCTTC. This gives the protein CSASGSLAGLSYNEEFF.

CDR3 nucleotide sequence: TGTGCCAGCAGCTCATTGAACAGGGTAGGGTACGAGCAGTACTTC. Encoded protein: CASSSLNRVGYEQYF. The rearrangement links TRBV11-2 to TRBJ2-7, with D possibly matching TRBD1 (6 bases). CDR3 length: 15 amino acids. Germline V gene data show CDR1 as SGHAT and CDR2 as FQNNGV. V shed 4 bases and J shed 4 bases, with 17 bases lying between them.

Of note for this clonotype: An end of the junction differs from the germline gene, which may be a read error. This CDR3 is CSVKPGLAAYNDQFF. The CDR3 bases are TGCAGTGTCAAGCCGGGACTAGCAGCCTACAATGACCAGTTCTTC. J is TRBJ2-1 and V is TRBV20-1, with 9 nucleotides matching TRBD2. The germline V gene has CDR1 DFQATT and CDR2 SNEGSKA (reference sequence). This CDR3 has 15 amino acids.

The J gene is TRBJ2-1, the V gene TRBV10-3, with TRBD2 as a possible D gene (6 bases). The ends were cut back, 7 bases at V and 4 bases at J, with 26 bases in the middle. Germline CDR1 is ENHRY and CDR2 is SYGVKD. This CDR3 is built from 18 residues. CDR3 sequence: CAITDFSHSRDSYNEQFF. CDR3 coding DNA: TGTGCCATCACTGACTTCAGTCATTCCCGGGACTCGTACAATGAGCAGTTCTTC.

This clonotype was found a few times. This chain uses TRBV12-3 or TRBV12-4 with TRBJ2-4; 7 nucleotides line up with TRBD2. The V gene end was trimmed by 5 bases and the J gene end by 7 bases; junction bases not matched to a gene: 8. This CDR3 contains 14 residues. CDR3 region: CASSPREDSNIQYF. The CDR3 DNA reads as TGTGCCAGCAGTCCCCGGGAGGATTCGAACATTCAGTACTTC.

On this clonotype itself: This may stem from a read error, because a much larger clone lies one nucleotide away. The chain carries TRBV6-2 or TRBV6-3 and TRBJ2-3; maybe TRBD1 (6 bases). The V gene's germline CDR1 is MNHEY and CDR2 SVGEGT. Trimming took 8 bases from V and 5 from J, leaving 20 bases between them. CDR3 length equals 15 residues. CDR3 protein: CASCRLGVQGDTQYF. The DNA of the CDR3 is TGTGCCAGCTGTCGGCTAGGGGTACAGGGAGATACGCAGTATTTT.

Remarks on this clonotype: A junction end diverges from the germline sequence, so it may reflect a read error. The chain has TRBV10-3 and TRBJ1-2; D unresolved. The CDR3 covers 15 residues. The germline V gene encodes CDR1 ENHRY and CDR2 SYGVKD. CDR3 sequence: CATSESTKAPNGYTF. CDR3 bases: TGTGCCACCAGTGAGTCAACTAAGGCCCCCAATGGCTACACCTTC.

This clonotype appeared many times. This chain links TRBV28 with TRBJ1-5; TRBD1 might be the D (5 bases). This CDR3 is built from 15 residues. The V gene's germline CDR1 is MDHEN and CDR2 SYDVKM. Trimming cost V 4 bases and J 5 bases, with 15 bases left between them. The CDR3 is CASSSGGGRYQPQHF. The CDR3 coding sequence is TGTGCCAGCAGTTCGGGGGGGGGGAGATATCAGCCCCAGCATTTT. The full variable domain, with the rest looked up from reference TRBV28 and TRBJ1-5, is DVKVTQSSRYLVKRTGEKVFLECVQDMDHENMFWYRQDPGLGLRLIYFSYDVKMKEKGDIPEGYSVSREKKERFSLILESASTNQTSMYLCASSSGGGRYQPQHFGDGTRLSIL.

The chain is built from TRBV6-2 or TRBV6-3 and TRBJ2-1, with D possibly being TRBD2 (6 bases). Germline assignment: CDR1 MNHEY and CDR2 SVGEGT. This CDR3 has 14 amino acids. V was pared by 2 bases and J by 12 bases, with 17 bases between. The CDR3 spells CASSYVGRKEGQFF. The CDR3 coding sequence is TGTGCCAGCAGTTACGTCGGACGTAAGGAGGGGCAGTTCTTC.

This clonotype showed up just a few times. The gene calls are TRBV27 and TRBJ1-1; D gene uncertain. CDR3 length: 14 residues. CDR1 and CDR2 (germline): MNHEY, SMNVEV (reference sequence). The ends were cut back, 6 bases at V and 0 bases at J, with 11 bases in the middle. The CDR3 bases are TGTGCCAGCAGGGTCGGGTGGGTGAACACTGAAGCTTTCTTT. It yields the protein CASRVGWVNTEAFF.